One and the same sample provided the 28 T cell receptor beta chains below, sequenced in a study of CXCR3-negative and CXCR3-positive naive CD8 T cells. UMI-labeled TRB cDNA libraries were prepared by 5' RACE. TCRdb reprocessed the 5' RACE reads and stores each CDR3 protein as one record, lacking DNA. This sample contains tens of thousands of distinct CDR3 sequences. Sequencing input: naive CXCR3- CD8+ T cells from blood. This sample's subset: CD45RO-CCR7+CD27+CD95- naive CD8+ T cells lacking CXCR3 (TNR3-). These receptors were obtained from a human donor in good health. Some clones in this sample may be carry-over from other donors' samples.

The chain couples TRBV12-3 or TRBV12-4 to TRBJ2-5. The CDR3 loop spans 13 amino acids. The CDR3 loop is CASSLQETETQYF.

The genes are TRBV29-1 and TRBJ1-3. The CDR3 spans 16 residues. Per the germline V gene, CDR1 is SQVTM and CDR2 is ANQGSEA. CDR3 loop: CSVEDLEESSGNTIYF.

The genes are TRBV21-1 and TRBJ2-7; no DNA is available, so the TRBD1 call from TCRdb remains unchecked. TRBV21-1 is a recognized pseudogene. The CDR3 runs to 16 residues. CDR3 protein: CASSGNTTEGLSEQYF.

This chain uses TRBV27 with TRBJ1-2. The CDR3 contains 13 residues. Germline lookup yields CDR1 MNHEY and CDR2 SMNVEV (reference sequence). The CDR3 sequence is CASSSTEVYGYTF.

The chain has TRBV29-1 and TRBJ1-1. The germline V gene encodes CDR1 SQVTM and CDR2 ANQGSEA. This CDR3 is 13 amino acids long. CDR3 residues: CSVLGGVNTEAFF.

The chain joins TRBV4-1 to TRBJ2-2; as DNA is missing, the TRBD1 call by TCRdb cannot be tested. CDR1 and CDR2 from the germline V gene are MGHRA and YSYEKL. This CDR3 contains 15 residues. The CDR3 sequence is CASSQGTGATGELFF.

The rearrangement joins TRBV28 to TRBJ2-2. Germline-derived CDR1 and CDR2 are MDHEN and SYDVKM. The CDR3 covers 12 residues. The CDR3: CASSPFPGELFF.

The chain recombines TRBV10-3 with TRBJ2-7. Germline CDR1 ENHRY, CDR2 SYGVKD. This CDR3 contains 13 residues. The chain's CDR3 is CAISVTNSYEQYF.

The chain recombines TRBV7-9 with TRBJ2-7; the TRBD1 assignment by TCRdb is unverifiable without DNA. Germline CDR1 reads SEHNR; CDR2 reads FQNEAQ (reference sequence). The CDR3 totals 12 residues. This CDR3 reads CASRQGSYEQYF.

This sequence joins TRBV23-1 and TRBJ1-5; the TCRdb D gene call, TRBD1, has no DNA to confirm it. TRBV23-1 is identified as an open reading frame with a role that is uncertain. CDR3 length equals 16 residues. The CDR3 sequence is CASSHSGTVLNQPQHF.

The chain recombines TRBV20-1 with TRBJ2-7. In germline, CDR1 is DFQATT, CDR2 SNEGSKA (reference sequence). The CDR3 contains 13 residues. The CDR3 reads CSASSGASYEQYF.

The chain links TRBV29-1 to TRBJ1-2; there is no DNA to check the TCRdb D call of TRBD1. This CDR3 has 13 residues. CDR1 SQVTM and CDR2 ANQGSEA come from the germline V gene. CDR3 sequence reads: CSAPTGGRSGYTF.

The chain recombines TRBV3-1 with TRBJ1-4; TCRdb's assignment of TRBD1 cannot be checked, as there is no DNA. CDR1 is LGHDT and CDR2 is YNNKEL in the germline V gene (reference sequence). The CDR3 has 16 residues. The CDR3 reads CASSQREAGGNEKLFF.

The V gene is TRBV28, the J gene TRBJ1-2; TCRdb's assignment of TRBD1 cannot be checked, as there is no DNA. Germline V gene lookup returns CDR1 MDHEN and CDR2 SYDVKM. There are 17 residues in the CDR3. The CDR3 sequence: CASSYSSRDSDNYGYTF.

This chain uses TRBV12-3 or TRBV12-4 with TRBJ2-7; the TCRdb D gene call, TRBD1, has no DNA to confirm it. This CDR3 region has 16 residues. This chain's CDR3 is CASSLGQAPVRYEQYF.

This sequence joins TRBV14 and TRBJ1-1; TCRdb names TRBD1, which stays unverified in the absence of DNA. Germline V gene data show CDR1 as SGHDN and CDR2 as FVKESK. The CDR3 length is 14 residues. The CDR3 loop reads CASSQDVEGREAFF.

J is TRBJ2-7 and V is TRBV30. The germline V gene encodes CDR1 GTSNPN and CDR2 SVGIG (reference sequence). The CDR3 length is 12 residues. The CDR3 region is CAWSLSTDEQYF.

V usage is TRBV25-1 and J usage is TRBJ2-2; TCRdb calls TRBD1, which cannot be checked without DNA. Germline assignment: CDR1 MGHDK and CDR2 SYGVNS. This CDR3 spans 14 amino acids. The CDR3 here is CASSEQGVGGELFF.

The rearrangement uses TRBV7-8 and TRBJ2-2. Looked up from germline, CDR1 is SGHVS and CDR2 is FQNEAQ. The CDR3 runs 15 residues. CDR3 sequence: CASSFSSMVAGELFF.

The genes are TRBV20-1 and TRBJ1-2. Germline V CDR1 and CDR2: DFQATT, SNEGSKA (reference sequence). This CDR3 region has 12 residues. CDR3 sequence reads: CSARWLAGGYTF.

The V gene is TRBV7-2, the J gene TRBJ2-7. CDR1 SGHTA and CDR2 FQGNSA come from the germline V gene. The CDR3 is 13 amino acids. The chain's CDR3 is CASSLGTVYEQYF.

The chain links TRBV2 to TRBJ2-5; TCRdb designates TRBD1, a call that cannot be tested without DNA. The germline gives CDR1 SNHLY, CDR2 FYNNEI. CDR3 length: 15 amino acids. The CDR3 protein is CASLKPGPPQETQYF. Together with reference TRBV2 and TRBJ2-5, the CDR3 gives the full variable domain: EPEVTQTPSHQVTQMGQEVILRCVPISNHLYFYWYRQILGQKVEFLVSFYNNEISEKSEIFDDQFSVERPDGSNFTLKIRSTKLEDSAMYFCASLKPGPPQETQYFGPGTRLLVL.

The rearrangement links TRBV7-9 to TRBJ2-7; with no DNA, the TCRdb D assignment of TRBD1 cannot be verified. The CDR3 has 15 residues. Germline V CDR1 and CDR2: SEHNR, FQNEAQ (reference sequence). CDR3 residues: CASSERDSISYEQYF.

The V and J genes are TRBV25-1 and TRBJ1-2. The CDR3 runs to 12 residues. From germline, CDR1 is MGHDK and CDR2 SYGVNS. CDR3 residues: CASSEGGDGYTF.

The chain employs TRBV12-3 or TRBV12-4 and TRBJ2-1; TCRdb's D call, TRBD2, is unchecked because there is no DNA. CDR3 length: 17 amino acids. CDR3 residues: CASSLGAEGNLYNEQFF.

The genes are TRBV20-1 and TRBJ2-3; TCRdb's D call of TRBD2 is untestable without DNA. CDR1 and CDR2 (germline): DFQATT, SNEGSKA (reference sequence). This CDR3 contains 17 residues. CDR3: CSAPQGGSGWRADTQYF.

The chain couples TRBV29-1 to TRBJ2-1; TCRdb selects TRBD2, and the lack of DNA leaves this call unchecked. The CDR3 extends over 13 amino acids. From germline, CDR1 is SQVTM and CDR2 ANQGSEA. This CDR3 is CSERGLAGYEQFF.

The chain links TRBV4-1 to TRBJ2-2. The CDR3 length is 16 residues. Germline CDR1 is MGHRA and CDR2 is YSYEKL. CDR3: CASSQVHGVSTGELFF.